The T cell receptor (beta chain) under discussion was sequenced for a study of CD8+CD57+ T cells in acquired aplastic anemia. Individuals selected for sequencing had exhibited CD8+CD57+ cell expansion on flow cytometry. The germline V gene encodes CDR1 SGHRS and CDR2 YFSETQ. Unmatched junction bases numbered 14, after V lost 0 bases and J lost 10 bases. This CDR3 region has 17 residues. Investigators profiled TCR beta VDJ and CDR3 from genomic DNA template. One entry per CDR3 protein results from TCRdb running MiXCR on the reads. The data show some 180,000 distinct CDR3 sequences, with roughly 65% seen just once and more than 40% held by the top ten.

The receptor's source is a human donor with aplastic anemia. The material sequenced was sorted CD4+, CD8+, or CD8+CD57+ T cells (not recorded which) from PBMCs. The V and J genes are TRBV5-1 and TRBJ2-3, with TRBD1 matching 10 bases. The CDR3, as DNA: TGCGCCAGCAGCTTGGCCCCCCCGGACAGGGGGATAGTTTCGCAGTATTTT. This gives the protein CASSLAPPDRGIVSQYF. Variable domain in full (rest from reference TRBV5-1 and TRBJ2-3): KAGVTQTPRYLIKTRGQQVTLSCSPISGHRSVSWYQQTPGQGLQFLFEYFSETQRNKGNFPGRFSGRQFSNSRSEMNVSTLELGDSALYLCASSLAPPDRGIVSQYFGPGTRLTVL.